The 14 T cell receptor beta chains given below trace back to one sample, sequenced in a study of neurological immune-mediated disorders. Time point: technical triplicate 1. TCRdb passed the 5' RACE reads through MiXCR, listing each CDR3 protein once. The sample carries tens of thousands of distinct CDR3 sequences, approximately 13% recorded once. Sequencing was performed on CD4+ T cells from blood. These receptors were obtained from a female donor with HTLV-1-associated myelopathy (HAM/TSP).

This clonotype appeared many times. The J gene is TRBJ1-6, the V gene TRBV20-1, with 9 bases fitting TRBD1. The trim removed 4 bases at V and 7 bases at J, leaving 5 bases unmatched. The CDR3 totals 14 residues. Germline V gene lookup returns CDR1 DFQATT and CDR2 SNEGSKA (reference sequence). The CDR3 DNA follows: TGCAGTGCTAAGGAGGACAGGGGAAATTCACCCCTCCACTTT. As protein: CSAKEDRGNSPLHF.

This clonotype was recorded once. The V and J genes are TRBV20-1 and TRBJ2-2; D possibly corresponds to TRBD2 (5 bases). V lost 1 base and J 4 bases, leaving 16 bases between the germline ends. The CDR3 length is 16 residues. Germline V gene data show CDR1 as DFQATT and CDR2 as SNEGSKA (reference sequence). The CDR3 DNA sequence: TGCAGTGCTAGAGGCGAGGGCCAGTCAGCCACCGGGGAGCTGTTTTTT. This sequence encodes CSARGEGQSATGELFF.

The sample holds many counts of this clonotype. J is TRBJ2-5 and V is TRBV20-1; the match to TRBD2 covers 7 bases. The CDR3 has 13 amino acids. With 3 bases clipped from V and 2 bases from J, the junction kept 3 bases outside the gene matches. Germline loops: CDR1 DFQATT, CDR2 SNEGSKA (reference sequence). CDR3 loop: CSASEGGQETQYF. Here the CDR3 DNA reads TGCAGTGCTAGCGAGGGAGGGCAAGAGACCCAGTACTTC.

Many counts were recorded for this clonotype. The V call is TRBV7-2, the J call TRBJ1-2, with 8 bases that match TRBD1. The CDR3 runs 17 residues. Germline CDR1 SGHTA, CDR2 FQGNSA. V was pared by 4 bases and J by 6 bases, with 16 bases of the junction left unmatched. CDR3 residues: CASSSSTGATRRDGYTF. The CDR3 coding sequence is TGTGCCAGCAGCTCGTCGACAGGGGCGACCCGGAGGGATGGCTACACCTTC. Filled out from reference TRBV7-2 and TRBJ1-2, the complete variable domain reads GAGVSQSPSNKVTEKGKDVELRCDPISGHTALYWYRQSLGQGLEFLIYFQGNSAPDKSGLPSDRFSAERTGGSVSTLTIQRTQQEDSAVYLCASSSSTGATRRDGYTFGSGTRLTVV.

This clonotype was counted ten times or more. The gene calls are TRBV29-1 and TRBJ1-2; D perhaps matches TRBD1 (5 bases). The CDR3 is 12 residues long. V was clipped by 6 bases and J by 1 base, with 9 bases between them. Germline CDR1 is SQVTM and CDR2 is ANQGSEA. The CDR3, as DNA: TGCAGCGTGGGTCAGGGTAACTATGGCTACACCTTC. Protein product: CSVGQGNYGYTF.

For the CDR3, the DNA is TGCAGTGCGCAGACTAGCGGGGAAGTCTACGAGCAGTACTTC. This encodes CSAQTSGEVYEQYF. The chain joins TRBV20-1 to TRBJ2-7; 11 nucleotides align to TRBD2. CDR3 size: 14 residues. In germline, CDR1 is DFQATT, CDR2 SNEGSKA (reference sequence). The ends lost 6 bases at V and 3 bases at J; junction bases unmatched: 7.

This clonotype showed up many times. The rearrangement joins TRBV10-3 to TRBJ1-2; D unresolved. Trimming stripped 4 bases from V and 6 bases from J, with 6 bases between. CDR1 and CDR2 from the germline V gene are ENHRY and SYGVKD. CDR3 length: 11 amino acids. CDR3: CAISAPNGYTF. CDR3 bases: TGTGCCATCAGTGCGCCGAATGGCTACACCTTC.

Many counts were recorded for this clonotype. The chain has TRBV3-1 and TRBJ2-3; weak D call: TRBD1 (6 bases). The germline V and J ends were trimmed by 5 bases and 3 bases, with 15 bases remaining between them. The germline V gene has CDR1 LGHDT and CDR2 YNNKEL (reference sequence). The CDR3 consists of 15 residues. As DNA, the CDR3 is TGTGCCAGCAGCGAACAGGGTCAGAGGACAGATACGCAGTATTTT. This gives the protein CASSEQGQRTDTQYF.

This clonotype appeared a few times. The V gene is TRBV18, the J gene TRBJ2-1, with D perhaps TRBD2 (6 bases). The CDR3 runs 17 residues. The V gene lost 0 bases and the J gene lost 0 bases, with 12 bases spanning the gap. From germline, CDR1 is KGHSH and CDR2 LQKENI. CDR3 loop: CASSPPFGAGSYNEQFF. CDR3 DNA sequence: TGTGCCAGCTCACCACCGTTTGGAGCGGGCTCCTACAATGAGCAGTTCTTC.

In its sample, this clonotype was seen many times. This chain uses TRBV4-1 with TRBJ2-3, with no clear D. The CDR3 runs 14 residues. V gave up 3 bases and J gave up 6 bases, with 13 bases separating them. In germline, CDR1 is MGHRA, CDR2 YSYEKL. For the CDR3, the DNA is TGCGCCAGCAGCCAGTCCAACTGGGCCGATACGCAGTATTTT. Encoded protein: CASSQSNWADTQYF.

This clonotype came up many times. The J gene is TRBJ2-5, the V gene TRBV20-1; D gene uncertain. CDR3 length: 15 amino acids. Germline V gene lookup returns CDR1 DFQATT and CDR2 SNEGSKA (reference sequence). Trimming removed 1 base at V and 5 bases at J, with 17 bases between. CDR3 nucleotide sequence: TGCAGTGCTAGAGTACCAGGCGGCTCAGTGGAGACCCAGTACTTC. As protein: CSARVPGGSVETQYF.

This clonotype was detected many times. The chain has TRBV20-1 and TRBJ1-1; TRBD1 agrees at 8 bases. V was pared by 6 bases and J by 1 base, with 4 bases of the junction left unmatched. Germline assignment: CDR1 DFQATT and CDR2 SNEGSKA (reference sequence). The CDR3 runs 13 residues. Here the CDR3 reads CSAGTGTNTEAFF. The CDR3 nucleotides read TGCAGTGCCGGGACAGGAACGAACACTGAAGCTTTCTTT.

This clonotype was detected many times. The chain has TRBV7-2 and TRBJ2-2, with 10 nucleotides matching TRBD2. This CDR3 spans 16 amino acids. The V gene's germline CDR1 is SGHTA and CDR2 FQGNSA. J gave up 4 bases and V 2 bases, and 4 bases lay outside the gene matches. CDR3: CASSLSSGGVTGELFF. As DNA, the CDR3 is TGTGCCAGCAGCTTATCAAGCGGGGGGGTCACCGGGGAGCTGTTTTTT.

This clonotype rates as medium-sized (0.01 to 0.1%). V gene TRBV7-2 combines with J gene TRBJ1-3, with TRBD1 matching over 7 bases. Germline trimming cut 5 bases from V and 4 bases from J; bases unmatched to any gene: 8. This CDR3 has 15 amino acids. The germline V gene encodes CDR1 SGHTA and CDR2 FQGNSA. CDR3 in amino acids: CASSQIQGIGNTIYF. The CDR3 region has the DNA TGTGCCAGCAGCCAGATACAGGGGATAGGAAACACCATATATTTT.